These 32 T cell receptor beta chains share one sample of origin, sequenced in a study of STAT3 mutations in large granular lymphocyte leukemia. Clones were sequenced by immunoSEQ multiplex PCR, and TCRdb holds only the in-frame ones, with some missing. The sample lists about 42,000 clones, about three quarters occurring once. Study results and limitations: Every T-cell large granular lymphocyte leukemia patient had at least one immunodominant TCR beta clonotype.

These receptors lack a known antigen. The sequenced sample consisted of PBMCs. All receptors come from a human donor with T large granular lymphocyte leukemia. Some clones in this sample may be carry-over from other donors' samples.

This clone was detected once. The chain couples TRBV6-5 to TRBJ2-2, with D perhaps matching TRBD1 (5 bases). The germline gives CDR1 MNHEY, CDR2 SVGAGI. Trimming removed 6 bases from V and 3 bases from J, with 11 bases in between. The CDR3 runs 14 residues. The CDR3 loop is CASSRDSHTGELFF. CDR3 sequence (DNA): TGTGCCAGCAGCCGAGACAGCCACACCGGGGAGCTGTTTTTT.

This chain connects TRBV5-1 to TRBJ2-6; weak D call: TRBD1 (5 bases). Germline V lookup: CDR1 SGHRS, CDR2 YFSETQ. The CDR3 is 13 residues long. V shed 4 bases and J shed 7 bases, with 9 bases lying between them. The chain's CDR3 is CASSAQGANVLTF. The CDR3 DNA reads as TGCGCCAGCAGCGCCCAGGGAGCCAACGTCCTGACTTTC.

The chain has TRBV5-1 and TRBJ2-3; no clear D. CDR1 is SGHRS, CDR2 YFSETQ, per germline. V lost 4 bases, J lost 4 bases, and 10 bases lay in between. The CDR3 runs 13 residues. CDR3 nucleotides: TGCGCCAGCAGCAATATGGGCCCAGATACGCAGTATTTT. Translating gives CASSNMGPDTQYF.

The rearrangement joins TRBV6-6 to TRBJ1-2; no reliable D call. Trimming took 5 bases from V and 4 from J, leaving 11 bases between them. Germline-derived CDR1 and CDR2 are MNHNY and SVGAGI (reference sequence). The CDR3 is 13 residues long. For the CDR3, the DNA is TGTGCCAGCAGTGACGATAGCACCTATGGCTACACCTTC. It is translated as CASSDDSTYGYTF.

CDR3 in DNA: TGTGCCAGCAGGAGATACCAAGAGACCCAGTACTTC. It is translated as CASRRYQETQYF. The gene calls are TRBV5-8 and TRBJ2-5; D is uncertain. The CDR3 runs to 12 residues. The germline CDR1 and CDR2 sequences are SGHTS and YDEGEE. Trimming removed 5 bases at V and 0 bases at J, with 5 bases between.

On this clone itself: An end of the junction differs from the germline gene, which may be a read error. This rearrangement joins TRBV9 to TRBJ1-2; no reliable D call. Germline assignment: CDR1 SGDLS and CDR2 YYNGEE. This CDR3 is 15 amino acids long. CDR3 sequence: CAGSVDLAHRNGYTF. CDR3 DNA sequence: TGTGCCGGCAGCGTAGATTTGGCCCACCGGAATGGCTACACCTTC.

The CDR3 region has the DNA TGTGCCAGTAGTATCGGGGGGGCTAGCGGGGGGCCGGATACGCAGTATTTT. Translated: CASSIGGASGGPDTQYF. V is TRBV19 and J is TRBJ2-3, with 11 bases matching TRBD2. This CDR3 region has 17 residues. CDR1 is LNHDA and CDR2 is SQIVND in the germline V gene (reference sequence). V gave up 3 bases and J gave up 6 bases; unmatched junction bases: 11.

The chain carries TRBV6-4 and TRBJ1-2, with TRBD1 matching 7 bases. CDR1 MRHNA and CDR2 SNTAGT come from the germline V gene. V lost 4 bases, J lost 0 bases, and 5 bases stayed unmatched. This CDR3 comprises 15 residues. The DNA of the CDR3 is TGTGCCAGCAGTGCGTCCGGGACAGCTAACTATGGCTACACCTTC. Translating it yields CASSASGTANYGYTF.

The CDR3 protein is CASSLSGLGRGVSGNTIYF. CDR3 sequence (DNA): TGTGCCAGCAGTTTATCGGGGCTCGGGAGGGGCGTAAGTGGAAACACCATATATTTT. The gene calls are TRBV27 and TRBJ1-3; tentative D call: TRBD1 (5 bases). Trimming took off 0 bases at V and 3 bases at J, with 21 bases between the two ends. The CDR3 loop spans 19 amino acids. Germline CDR1 and CDR2: MNHEY and SMNVEV (reference sequence).

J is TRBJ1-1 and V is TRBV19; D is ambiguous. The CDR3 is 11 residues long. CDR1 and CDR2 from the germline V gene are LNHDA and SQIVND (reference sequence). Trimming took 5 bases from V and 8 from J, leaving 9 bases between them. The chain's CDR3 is CASSSGGEAFF. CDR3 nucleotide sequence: TGTGCCAGTAGTTCCGGCGGAGAAGCTTTCTTT.

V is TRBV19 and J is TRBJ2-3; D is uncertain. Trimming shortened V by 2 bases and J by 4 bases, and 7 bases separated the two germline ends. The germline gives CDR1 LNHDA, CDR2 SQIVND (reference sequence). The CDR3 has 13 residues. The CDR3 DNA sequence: TGTGCCAGTAGTATACAGCAAGCAGATACGCAGTATTTT. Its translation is CASSIQQADTQYF.

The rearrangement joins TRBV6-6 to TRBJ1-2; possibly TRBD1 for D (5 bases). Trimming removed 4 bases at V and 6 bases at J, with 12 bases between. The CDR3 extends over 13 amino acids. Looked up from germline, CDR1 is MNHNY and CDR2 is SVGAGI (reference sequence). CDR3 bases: TGTGCCAGCAGTTGGGCCGGGACGGATGGCTACACCTTC. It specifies CASSWAGTDGYTF.

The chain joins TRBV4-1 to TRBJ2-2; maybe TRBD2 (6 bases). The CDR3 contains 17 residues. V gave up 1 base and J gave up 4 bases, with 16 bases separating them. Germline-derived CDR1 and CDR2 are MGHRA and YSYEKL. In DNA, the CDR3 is TGCGCCAGCAGCCAAGGGTTCAGGAGGGTCAGCACCGGGGAGCTGTTTTTT. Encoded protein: CASSQGFRRVSTGELFF.

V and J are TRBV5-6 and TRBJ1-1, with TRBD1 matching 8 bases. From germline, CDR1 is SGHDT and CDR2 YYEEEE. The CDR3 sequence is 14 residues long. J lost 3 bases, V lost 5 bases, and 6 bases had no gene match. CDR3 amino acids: CASRRTGRDTEAFF. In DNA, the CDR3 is TGTGCCAGCAGACGGACAGGGAGGGACACTGAAGCTTTCTTT.

The CDR3 region has the DNA TGTGCCAGCAGCTCAGTCCGGGGGCCGGGCTATGGCTACACCTTC. It codes for CASSSVRGPGYGYTF. The genes are TRBV5-6 and TRBJ1-2; D perhaps matches TRBD1 (6 bases). This CDR3 is built from 15 residues. V gave up 3 bases and J gave up 4 bases, with 16 bases separating them. Germline CDR1 reads SGHDT; CDR2 reads YYEEEE.

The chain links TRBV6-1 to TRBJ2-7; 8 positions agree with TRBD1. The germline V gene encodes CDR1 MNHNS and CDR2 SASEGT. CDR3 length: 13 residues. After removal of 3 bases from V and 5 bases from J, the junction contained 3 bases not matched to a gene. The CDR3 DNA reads TGTGCCAGCAGTGAGAACAGGGGGAACGAGCAGTACGTC. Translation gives CASSENRGNEQYV.

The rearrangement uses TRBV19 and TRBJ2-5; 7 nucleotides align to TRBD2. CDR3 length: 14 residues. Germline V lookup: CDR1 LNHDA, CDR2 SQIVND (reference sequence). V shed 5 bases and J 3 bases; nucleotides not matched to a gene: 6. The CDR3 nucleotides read TGTGCCAGTAGTTCCCGACGGGGGGAAGAGACCCAGTACTTC. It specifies CASSSRRGEETQYF.

CDR3 in DNA: TGTGCCAGCAGCCCCGACGGTTATAGCAATCAGCCCCAGCATTTT. Its translation is CASSPDGYSNQPQHF. The chain recombines TRBV7-2 with TRBJ1-5; no definite D call. This CDR3 contains 15 residues. In germline, CDR1 is SGHTA, CDR2 FQGNSA. The germline V and J ends were trimmed by 5 bases and 0 bases, with 11 bases remaining between them.

CDR3 DNA sequence: TGTGCCAGCAGCTTGGCCCTTGACAGGGGAGGCGAGCAGTACGTC. It specifies CASSLALDRGGEQYV. The chain couples TRBV5-8 to TRBJ2-7; the match to TRBD1 covers 8 bases. The CDR3 spans 15 residues. V trimming: 0 bases; J trimming: 6 bases; junction bases outside the gene matches: 8. The germline CDR1 and CDR2 sequences are SGHTS and YDEGEE.

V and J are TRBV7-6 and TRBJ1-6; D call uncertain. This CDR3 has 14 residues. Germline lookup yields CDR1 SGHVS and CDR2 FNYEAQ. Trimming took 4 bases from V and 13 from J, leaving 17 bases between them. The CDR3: CASSSSRAVGPLHF. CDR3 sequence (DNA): TGTGCCAGCAGCTCCTCTCGGGCTGTGGGCCCCCTCCACTTT. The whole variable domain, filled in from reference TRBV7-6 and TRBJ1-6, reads GAGVSQSPRYKVTKRGQDVALRCDPISGHVSLYWYRQALGQGPEFLTYFNYEAQQDKSGLPNDRFSAERPEGSISTLTIQRTEQRDSAMYRCASSSSRAVGPLHFGNGTRLTVT.

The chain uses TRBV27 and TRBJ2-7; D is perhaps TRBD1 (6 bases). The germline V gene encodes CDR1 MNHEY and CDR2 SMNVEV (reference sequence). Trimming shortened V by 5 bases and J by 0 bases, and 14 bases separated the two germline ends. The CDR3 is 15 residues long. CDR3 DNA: TGTGCCAGCAGTCTACTAGGACAGACCTCCTACGAGCAGTACTTC. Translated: CASSLLGQTSYEQYF.

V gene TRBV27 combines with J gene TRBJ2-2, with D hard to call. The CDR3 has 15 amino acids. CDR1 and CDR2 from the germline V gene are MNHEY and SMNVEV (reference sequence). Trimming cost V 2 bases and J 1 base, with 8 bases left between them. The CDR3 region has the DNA TGTGCCAGCAGTTTAACGGCAGGGAACACCGGGGAGCTGTTTTTT. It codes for CASSLTAGNTGELFF.

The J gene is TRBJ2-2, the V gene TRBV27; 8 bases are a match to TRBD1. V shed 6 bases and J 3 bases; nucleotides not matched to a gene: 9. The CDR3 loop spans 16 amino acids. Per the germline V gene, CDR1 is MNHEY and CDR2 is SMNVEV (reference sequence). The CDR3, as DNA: TGTGCCAGCAGCTCACCCGGGACAGGCCACACCGGGGAGCTGTTTTTT. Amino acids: CASSSPGTGHTGELFF.

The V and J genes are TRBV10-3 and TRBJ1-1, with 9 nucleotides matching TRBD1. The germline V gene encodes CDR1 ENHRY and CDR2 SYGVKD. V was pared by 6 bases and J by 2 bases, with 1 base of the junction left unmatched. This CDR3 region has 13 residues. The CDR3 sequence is CAIRQGANTEAFF. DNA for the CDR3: TGTGCCATCAGACAGGGGGCAAACACTGAAGCTTTCTTT.

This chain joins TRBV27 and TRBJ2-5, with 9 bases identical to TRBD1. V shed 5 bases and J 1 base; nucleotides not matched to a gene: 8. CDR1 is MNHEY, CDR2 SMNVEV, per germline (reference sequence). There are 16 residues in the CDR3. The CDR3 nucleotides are TGTGCCAGCAGTGCCGGGACAGGGTTCTTCCAAGAGACCCAGTACTTC. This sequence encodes CASSAGTGFFQETQYF.

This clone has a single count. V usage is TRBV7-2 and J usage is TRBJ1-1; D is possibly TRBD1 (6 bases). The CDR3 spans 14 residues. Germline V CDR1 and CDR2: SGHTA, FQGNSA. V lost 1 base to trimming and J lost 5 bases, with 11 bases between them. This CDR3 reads CASSLGGGRTEAFF. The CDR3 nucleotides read TGTGCCAGCAGCTTAGGCGGGGGGCGAACTGAAGCTTTCTTT.

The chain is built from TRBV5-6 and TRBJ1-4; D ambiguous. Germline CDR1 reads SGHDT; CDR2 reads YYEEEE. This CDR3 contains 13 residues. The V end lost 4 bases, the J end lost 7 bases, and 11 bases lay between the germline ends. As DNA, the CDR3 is TGTGCCAGCAGCCCTGGACTGGGTGAAAAACTGTTTTTT. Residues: CASSPGLGEKLFF.

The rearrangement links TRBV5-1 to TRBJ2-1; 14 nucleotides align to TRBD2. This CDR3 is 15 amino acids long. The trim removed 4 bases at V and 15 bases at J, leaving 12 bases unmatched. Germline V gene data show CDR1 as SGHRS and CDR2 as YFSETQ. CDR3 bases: TGCGCCAGCAGCATGACTAGCGGGGGGGCCAGGGCTGGGTTCTTC. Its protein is CASSMTSGGARAGFF. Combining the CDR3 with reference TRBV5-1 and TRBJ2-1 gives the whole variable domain KAGVTQTPRYLIKTRGQQVTLSCSPISGHRSVSWYQQTPGQGLQFLFEYFSETQRNKGNFPGRFSGRQFSNSRSEMNVSTLELGDSALYLCASSMTSGGARAGFFGPGTRLTVL.

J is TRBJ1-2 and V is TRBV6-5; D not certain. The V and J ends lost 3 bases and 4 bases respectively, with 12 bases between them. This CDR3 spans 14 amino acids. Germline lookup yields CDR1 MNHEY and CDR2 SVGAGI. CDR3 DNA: TGTGCCAGCAGTTATCTTCCAGATTTCTATGGCTACACCTTC. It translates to CASSYLPDFYGYTF.

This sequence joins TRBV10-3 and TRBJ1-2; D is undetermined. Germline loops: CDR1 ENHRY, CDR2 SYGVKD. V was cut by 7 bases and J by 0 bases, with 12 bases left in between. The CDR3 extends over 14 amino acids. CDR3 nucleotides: TGTGCCATCAAGAAACACCAAACTAACTATGGCTACACCTTC. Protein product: CAIKKHQTNYGYTF.

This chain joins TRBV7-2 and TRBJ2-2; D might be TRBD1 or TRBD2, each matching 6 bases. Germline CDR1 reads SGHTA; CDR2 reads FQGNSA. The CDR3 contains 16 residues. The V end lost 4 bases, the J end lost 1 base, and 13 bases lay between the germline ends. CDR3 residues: CASSSVGGGNTGELFF. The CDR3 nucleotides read TGTGCCAGCAGCTCCGTTGGAGGGGGGAACACCGGGGAGCTGTTTTTT.

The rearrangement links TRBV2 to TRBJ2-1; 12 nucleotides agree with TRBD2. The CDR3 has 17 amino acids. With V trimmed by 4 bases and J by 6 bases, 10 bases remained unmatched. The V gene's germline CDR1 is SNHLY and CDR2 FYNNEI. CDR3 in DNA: TGTGCCAGCAGTGGCCAGGGTGGGACTAGCGGGTTCAATGAGCAGTTCTTC. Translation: CASSGQGGTSGFNEQFF.